This T cell receptor beta chain comes out of a study of cytomegalovirus exposure and HLA in healthy donors. Overall study findings and caveats: Further analysis, carried out later, found HLA-associated TCR beta chains more clonally expanded than equally common other chains. TCR association rates varied by HLA locus in a later analysis, with DRB1 highest and HLA-C lowest. In all likelihood, a cluster of highly shared sequence variants was a sequencing artifact.

Both 60 Vbeta primers and 13 Jbeta primers went into the PCR. TCRdb's copy holds only in-frame clones and misses some; the assay was immunoSEQ multiplex PCR. The sample includes 150,000 to 200,000 clones, roughly four fifths of them seen just once. This CDR3 is 15 amino acids long. Germline V gene sequence: CDR1 LGHNA, CDR2 YNFKEQ. V lost 0 bases, J lost 3 bases, and 12 bases lay in between. This clone came up a few times. No antigen is known for it. Sample: PBMCs. The chain combines TRBV4-2 with TRBJ2-7; tentatively, D is TRBD1 (7 bases). The receptor's source is a man aged 18-30 years in good health and CMV-seronegative. The CDR3 protein is CASSQEGQGGYEQYF. CDR3 DNA sequence: TGTGCCAGCAGCCAAGAAGGGCAGGGGGGCTACGAGCAGTACTTC.